This TCR beta chain was retrieved from a study of blood T cell repertoires in COVID-19. Germline CDR1 and CDR2: SGHTA and FQGNSA. The V end lost 1 base, the J end lost 4 bases, and 7 bases lay between the germline ends. CDR3 length: 14 residues. How the authors handled the data: Counts of nucleated cells, estimated from reference gene primer amplification, were obtained. TCRdb's table, derived via immunoSEQ multiplex PCR, lists solely in-frame clones and lacks some. V and J calls and clone size are copied from that table; D and trimming were computed from the DNA. Among 200,000 to 250,000 clones listed, more than 80% were seen once.

This TCR was recovered from a woman aged 25 to 39 with COVID-19, enrolled during active disease. Sequenced: peripheral blood. This chain joins TRBV7-2 and TRBJ2-2; D gene unclear. The CDR3: CASSLVQFTGELFF. Written as DNA, the CDR3 is TGTGCCAGCAGCTTAGTACAATTCACCGGGGAGCTGTTTTTT.